This paragraph reports one TCR beta chain. No antigen is known for it. Germline V CDR1 and CDR2: SGDLS, YYNGEE. The V end lost 0 bases, the J end lost 0 bases, and 3 bases lay between the germline ends. The CDR3 spans 13 residues. PCR primers comprised 60 Vbeta and 13 Jbeta primers. This table comes from immunoSEQ multiplex PCR, and its TCRdb copy is limited to in-frame clones, with some not included. The repertoire consists of over 75,000 clones, with around four fifths occurring once and the leading ten covering 4.5% to 7%. This entry belongs to a study of cytomegalovirus exposure and HLA in healthy donors. Whole-study results and caveats: Analysis performed later showed TCR beta chains linked to HLA being more clonally expanded than equally common others. On later analysis, the bulk of CMV-associated TCR beta chains appeared to be HLA-restricted.

The receptor comes from a woman younger than 30 in good health and CMV-seropositive. V and J are TRBV9 and TRBJ1-1, with D hard to call. Sequenced material: PBMCs. CDR3 DNA sequence: TGTGCCAGCAGCGTAGACATGAACACTGAAGCTTTCTTT. This sequence encodes CASSVDMNTEAFF.